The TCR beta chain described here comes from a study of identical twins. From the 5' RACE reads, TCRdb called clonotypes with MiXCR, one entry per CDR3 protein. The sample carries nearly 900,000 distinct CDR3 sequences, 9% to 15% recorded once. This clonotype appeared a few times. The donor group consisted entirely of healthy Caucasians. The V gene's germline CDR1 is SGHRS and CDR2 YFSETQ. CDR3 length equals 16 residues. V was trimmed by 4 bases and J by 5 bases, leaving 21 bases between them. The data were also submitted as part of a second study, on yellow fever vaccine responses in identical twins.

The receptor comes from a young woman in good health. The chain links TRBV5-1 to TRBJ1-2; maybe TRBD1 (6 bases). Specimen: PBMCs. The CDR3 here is CASSRLERRGAYGYTF. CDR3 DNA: TGCGCCAGCAGCCGGCTCGAGCGTCGGGGGGCTTATGGCTACACCTTC.